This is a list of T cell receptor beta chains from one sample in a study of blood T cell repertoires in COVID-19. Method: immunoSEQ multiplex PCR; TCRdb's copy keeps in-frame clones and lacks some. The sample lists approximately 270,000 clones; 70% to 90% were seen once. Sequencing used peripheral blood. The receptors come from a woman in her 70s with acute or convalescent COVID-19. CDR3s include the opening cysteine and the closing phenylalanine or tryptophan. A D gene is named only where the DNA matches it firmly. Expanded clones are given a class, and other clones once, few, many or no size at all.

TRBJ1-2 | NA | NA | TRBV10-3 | TGTGCCATCAGTGACGCCGGAAACTACAAAAACTACACCTTC | CAISDAGNYKNYTF
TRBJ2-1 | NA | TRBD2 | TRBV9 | TGTGCCAGCAGCGTTTTGGGGACTAGCTGGAATGAGCAGTTCTTC | CASSVLGTSWNEQFF
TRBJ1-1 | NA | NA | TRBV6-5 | TGTGCCAGCACCAAAAACACTGAAGCTTTCTTT | CASTKNTEAFF
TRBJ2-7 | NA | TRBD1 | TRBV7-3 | TGTGCCAGCAGCCTAGAGAGACAGGGCGAGCAGTACTTC | CASSLERQGEQYF
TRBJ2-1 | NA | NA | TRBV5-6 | TGTGCCAGCAGCTTGGCGGCAGGTCCCCACAATGAGCAGTTCTTC | CASSLAAGPHNEQFF
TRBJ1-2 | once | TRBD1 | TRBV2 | TGTGCCAGCAGTACCGGACAGGGCAACTATGGCTACACCTTC | CASSTGQGNYGYTF
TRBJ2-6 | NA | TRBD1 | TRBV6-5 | TGTGCCAGCAGTTCAACAGGGGTTCAGAGGGCCAACGTCCTGACTTTC | CASSSTGVQRANVLTF
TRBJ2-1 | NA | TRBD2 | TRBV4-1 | TGCGCCAGCAGCTGGGGACTAGCGGGGGGGAACAATGAGCAGTTCTTC | CASSWGLAGGNNEQFF
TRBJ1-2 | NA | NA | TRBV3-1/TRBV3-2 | TGTGCCAGCAGCCCCGACGGTGGGAGCGGCTACACCTTC | CASSPDGGSGYTF
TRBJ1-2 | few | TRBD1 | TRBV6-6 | TGTGCCAGCAGTTCCTCGGGACAGAAAGAGGGCTATGGCTACACCTTC | CASSSSGQKEGYGYTF
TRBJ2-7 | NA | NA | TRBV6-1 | TGTGCCAGCAGTGAAGAGTTTGTGACTCACCCCGAGCAGTACTTC | CASSEEFVTHPEQYF
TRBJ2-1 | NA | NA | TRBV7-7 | TGTGCCAGCAGCTTAGGGACAGTAAATGAGCAGTTCTTC | CASSLGTVNEQFF
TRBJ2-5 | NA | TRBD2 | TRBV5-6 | TGTGCCAGCAGCCCTCACGGGGGGATCCAAGAGACCCAGTACTTC | CASSPHGGIQETQYF
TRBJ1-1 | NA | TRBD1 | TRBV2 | TGTGCCAGCAGCGAAACGGTACAGGGGGGAGCTTTCTTT | CASSETVQGGAFF
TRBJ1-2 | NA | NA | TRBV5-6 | TGTGCCAGCAGGGAGCAGGGTAACTATGGCTACACCTTC | CASREQGNYGYTF
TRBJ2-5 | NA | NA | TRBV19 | TGTGCCAGTAACCGACCCGGGGTCCAAGAGACCCAGTACTTC | CASNRPGVQETQYF
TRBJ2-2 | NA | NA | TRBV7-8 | TGTGCCAGCAGCCTGTCTCGGCAGGCCGGGGAGCTGTTTTTT | CASSLSRQAGELFF
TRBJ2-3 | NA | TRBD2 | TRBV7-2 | TGTGCCAGCAGCTTAACCCCTAGCGGGGGGGCAGATACGCAGTATTTT | CASSLTPSGGADTQYF
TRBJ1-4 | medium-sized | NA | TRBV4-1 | TGCGCCAGCAGCCCCCAAAACCTCGTGGGGGCCGAAAAACTGTTTTTT | CASSPQNLVGAEKLFF
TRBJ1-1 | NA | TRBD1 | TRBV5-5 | TGTGCCAGCAGCCCCGGTCCCGGGACAGGCCAGGTGAGGGCTTTCTTT | CASSPGPGTGQVRAFF
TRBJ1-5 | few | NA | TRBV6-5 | TGTGCCAGCAGGACAATTCAGGGGCGGAATCAGCCCCAGCATTTT | CASRTIQGRNQPQHF
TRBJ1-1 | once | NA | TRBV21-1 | TGTGCCAGCAGCCGAGGAACCTACAGGGGAGGTGAAGCTTTCTTT | CASSRGTYRGGEAFF
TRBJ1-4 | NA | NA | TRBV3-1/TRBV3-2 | TGTGCCAGCAGCTATGCAAGGGGGGGAGGTAATGAAAAACTGTTTTTT | CASSYARGGGNEKLFF
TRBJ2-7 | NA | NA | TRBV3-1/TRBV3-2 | TGTGCCAGCAGTCGCAGGTTGTACGAGCAGTACTTC | CASSRRLYEQYF
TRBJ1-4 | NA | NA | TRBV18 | TGTGCCAGCTCACCGATACAGGGCACTAATGAAAAACTGTTTTTT | CASSPIQGTNEKLFF
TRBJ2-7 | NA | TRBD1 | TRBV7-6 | TGTGCCAGCAGCTTAGCGTCGGGGGGACAGGGCAACAAGCAGTACTTC | CASSLASGGQGNKQYF
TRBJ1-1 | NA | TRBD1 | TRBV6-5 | TGTGCCAGCGAGGACAGGGGGCAGTGGACTGAAGCTTTCTTT | CASEDRGQWTEAFF
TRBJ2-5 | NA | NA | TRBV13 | TGTGCCAGCAGCTGGCGGGCTAGCAGCGGCGAGACCCAGTACTTC | CASSWRASSGETQYF
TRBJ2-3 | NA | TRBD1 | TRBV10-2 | TGCGCCAGCAGTGACTGGACAGGCAGCACAGATACGCAGTATTTT | CASSDWTGSTDTQYF